The 24 T cell receptor beta chains listed next were all sequenced from one sample in a study of T cell responses to AZD1222 COVID-19 vaccine. Assay: immunoSEQ multiplex PCR; the TCRdb copy retains only in-frame clones and omits some. Of approximately 60,000 clones in the sample, roughly 82% were seen once. The starting material was peripheral blood, obtained on day 0 of AZD1222 vaccination. Receptors were obtained from an adult in good health.

V gene TRBV19 combines with J gene TRBJ2-2, with TRBD2 as a possible D gene (6 bases). Trimming stripped 4 bases from V and 5 bases from J, with 11 bases between. CDR3 length: 14 amino acids. From germline, CDR1 is LNHDA and CDR2 SQIVND (reference sequence). CDR3 protein: CASSRLRETGELFF. In nucleotides, the CDR3 is TGTGCCAGTAGTAGGCTCCGGGAGACCGGGGAGCTGTTTTTT.

The rearrangement joins TRBV5-4 to TRBJ2-2, with 15 bases lining up with TRBD2. The junction had 3 bases not matched to a gene; V was cut back by 5 bases and J by 1 base. Germline CDR1 and CDR2: SGHNT and YYREEE (reference sequence). This CDR3 region has 17 residues. CDR3 sequence: CASRPGLAGGNTGELFF. In DNA form, the CDR3 reads TGTGCCAGCAGACCGGGACTAGCGGGGGGGAACACCGGGGAGCTGTTTTTT.

This chain links TRBV9 with TRBJ1-3, with a weak D call TRBD1 (5 bases). This CDR3 is built from 17 residues. Trimming cost V 0 bases and J 0 bases, with 13 bases left between them. Germline values: CDR1 SGDLS, CDR2 YYNGEE. The CDR3 reads CASSVGPGGFSGNTIYF. The CDR3 DNA sequence: TGTGCCAGCAGCGTAGGTCCCGGGGGATTCTCTGGAAACACCATATATTTT.

In its sample, this clone was seen a few times. The chain has TRBV9 and TRBJ2-7; 9 positions match TRBD2. CDR1 and CDR2 (germline): SGDLS, YYNGEE. The J segment lost 2 bases and the V segment lost 3 bases, leaving 6 bases of the junction unmatched. The CDR3 loop spans 15 amino acids. The chain's CDR3 is CASSATSGRTYEQYV. DNA of the CDR3: TGTGCCAGCAGCGCAACTAGCGGGCGGACCTACGAGCAGTACGTC.

The CDR3 nucleotides read TGTGCCAGCAGTTACCGGGGGGGAGTAGGCAATCAGCCCCAGCATTTT. It yields the protein CASSYRGGVGNQPQHF. This chain connects TRBV6-5 to TRBJ1-5, with D possibly TRBD1 on 5 matching bases. Trimming removed 2 bases at V and 2 bases at J, with 13 bases between. The CDR3 covers 16 residues. Germline loops: CDR1 MNHEY, CDR2 SVGAGI.

V is TRBV5-1 and J is TRBJ1-4; 7 nucleotides match TRBD1. J was trimmed by 3 bases and V by 2 bases; bases with no gene match: 7. Per the germline V gene, CDR1 is SGHRS and CDR2 is YFSETQ. The CDR3 is 16 residues long. In DNA form, the CDR3 reads TGCGCCAGCAGCTTACTTACAGGGGAGTCTAATGAAAAACTGTTTTTT. As protein: CASSLLTGESNEKLFF. Supplemented by reference TRBV5-1 and TRBJ1-4, the full variable domain reads KAGVTQTPRYLIKTRGQQVTLSCSPISGHRSVSWYQQTPGQGLQFLFEYFSETQRNKGNFPGRFSGRQFSNSRSEMNVSTLELGDSALYLCASSLLTGESNEKLFFGSGTQLSVL.

The J gene is TRBJ2-1, the V gene TRBV19, with D possibly being TRBD2 (6 bases). CDR3 length equals 13 residues. Trimming cost V 7 bases and J 6 bases, with 13 bases left between them. CDR1 and CDR2 from the germline V gene are LNHDA and SQIVND (reference sequence). DNA of the CDR3: TGTGCCAGTAATGCGGGGCCCCTCAATGAGCAGTTCTTC. This encodes CASNAGPLNEQFF.

V and J are TRBV28 and TRBJ1-4; tentatively, D is TRBD1 (5 bases). Trimming cost V 5 bases and J 3 bases, with 19 bases left between them. Germline CDR1 and CDR2: MDHEN and SYDVKM. The CDR3 runs to 17 residues. The chain's CDR3 is CASSGGGGVRANEKLFF. DNA for the CDR3: TGTGCCAGCAGTGGTGGTGGGGGGGTGAGGGCTAATGAAAAACTGTTTTTT.

This clone came up once. The gene calls are TRBV7-8 and TRBJ2-5; D is uncertain. Germline-derived CDR1 and CDR2 are SGHVS and FQNEAQ. This CDR3 is 12 amino acids long. V dropped 5 bases and J dropped 3 bases, with 7 bases sitting between them. The CDR3 protein is CASSVLKETQYF. The CDR3 DNA reads TGTGCCAGCAGCGTACTGAAAGAGACCCAGTACTTC.

The chain links TRBV7-9 to TRBJ2-3; D assignment may be TRBD1 or TRBD2 (5 bases each). The CDR3 totals 15 residues. Trimming shortened V by 5 bases and J by 0 bases, and 12 bases separated the two germline ends. CDR1 SEHNR and CDR2 FQNEAQ come from the germline V gene (reference sequence). The CDR3 loop reads CASSTLRDSTDTQYF. CDR3 coding DNA: TGTGCCAGCAGCACACTCCGGGACAGCACAGATACGCAGTATTTT.

The J gene is TRBJ2-3, the V gene TRBV29-1, with 9 bases that match TRBD2. The CDR3 extends over 15 amino acids. V lost 4 bases to trimming and J lost 5 bases; unmatched junction nucleotides: 10. CDR1 is SQVTM and CDR2 is ANQGSEA in the germline V gene. The chain's CDR3 is CSVAGGRALGDTQYF. CDR3 in DNA: TGCAGCGTTGCCGGCGGGAGGGCCCTGGGAGATACGCAGTATTTT.

This clone was found once. This rearrangement joins TRBV4-1 to TRBJ2-7, with D possibly TRBD1 on 6 matching bases. Germline assignment: CDR1 MGHRA and CDR2 YSYEKL. This CDR3 comprises 14 residues. The V and J ends lost 3 bases and 2 bases respectively, with 11 bases between them. Here the CDR3 DNA reads TGCGCCAGCAGCCATACCTACAGGGCCTACGAGCAGTACTTC. Translation: CASSHTYRAYEQYF.

The V and J genes are TRBV19 and TRBJ1-4, with D possibly matching TRBD1 (5 bases). V dropped 6 bases and J dropped 0 bases, with 11 bases sitting between them. The length of the CDR3 is 15 residues. CDR1 and CDR2 (germline): LNHDA, SQIVND (reference sequence). CDR3 sequence (DNA): TGTGCCAGTAGCCCAGGGACTGCAACTAATGAAAAACTGTTTTTT. Translating gives CASSPGTATNEKLFF.

V gene TRBV5-4 combines with J gene TRBJ2-1; the match to TRBD2 covers 13 bases. V lost 0 bases and J lost 9; bases outside the gene matches: 3. The CDR3 is made up of 15 amino acids. CDR1 SGHNT and CDR2 YYREEE come from the germline V gene (reference sequence). The CDR3 coding sequence is TGTGCCAGCAGCTTGGGGGGGACTAGCGGGACTGAGCAGTTCTTC. It yields the protein CASSLGGTSGTEQFF.

The chain carries TRBV18 and TRBJ1-2, with 10 positions matching TRBD1. CDR3 length: 15 amino acids. Trimming took 0 bases from V and 8 from J; bases not matched to a gene: 6. Germline-derived CDR1 and CDR2 are KGHSH and LQKENI. The CDR3 is CASSPPSGTGVGYTF. The CDR3 bases are TGTGCCAGCTCACCACCCAGCGGGACAGGGGTAGGCTACACCTTC.

The chain recombines TRBV30 with TRBJ2-6, with D perhaps given as TRBD1 or TRBD2 (5 bases each). The CDR3 sequence is 13 residues long. V dropped 2 bases and J dropped 12 bases, with 14 bases sitting between them. Germline assignment: CDR1 GTSNPN and CDR2 SVGIG (reference sequence). CDR3 sequence (DNA): TGTGCCTGGAGTTCAAGACAGCGGTCCGTCCTGACTTTC. Encoded protein: CAWSSRQRSVLTF. Combining the CDR3 with reference TRBV30 and TRBJ2-6 gives the whole variable domain SQTIHQWPATLVQPVGSPLSLECTVEGTSNPNLYWYRQAAGRGLQLLFYSVGIGQISSEVPQNLSASRPQDRQFILSSKKLLLSDSGFYLCAWSSRQRSVLTFGAGSRLTVL.

V gene TRBV7-2 combines with J gene TRBJ2-1, with D possibly TRBD1 on 6 matching bases. V was shortened by 6 bases and J by 3 bases, with 12 bases between the two germline ends. The CDR3 runs 14 residues. Germline values: CDR1 SGHTA, CDR2 FQGNSA. The CDR3: CASRPRGNYNEQFF. As DNA, the CDR3 is TGTGCCAGCAGACCTAGGGGGAACTACAATGAGCAGTTCTTC.

This rearrangement joins TRBV6-4 to TRBJ2-3, with D maybe TRBD1 (7 bases). V lost 4 bases and J lost 3, with 14 bases in between. CDR1 is MRHNA and CDR2 is SNTAGT in the germline V gene. This CDR3 has 15 amino acids. CDR3 region: CASSVHAGGTDTQYF. CDR3 nucleotide sequence: TGTGCCAGCAGTGTTCATGCAGGGGGGACAGATACGCAGTATTTT.

The rearrangement joins TRBV6-2 or TRBV6-3 to TRBJ1-1; D is possibly TRBD1 (6 bases). Germline CDR1 reads MNHEY; CDR2 reads SVGEGT. The CDR3 consists of 13 residues. The V end lost 1 base, the J end lost 6 bases, and 9 bases lay between the germline ends. CDR3 in amino acids: CASSYLRGAEAFF. The CDR3 DNA is TGTGCCAGCAGTTACTTAAGGGGGGCTGAAGCTTTCTTT.

J is TRBJ2-1 and V is TRBV21-1. TRBV21-1 has pseudogene status. There are 15 residues in the CDR3. CDR3 region: CASSPADGLPHEQFF. CDR3 DNA sequence: TGTGCCAGCAGCCCCGCTGACGGGCTTCCCCATGAGCAGTTCTTC.

V gene TRBV5-6 combines with J gene TRBJ1-2; tentative D call: TRBD1 (5 bases). CDR1 and CDR2 from the germline V gene are SGHDT and YYEEEE. The ends were cut back, 0 bases at V and 4 bases at J, with 13 bases in the middle. The CDR3 has 15 residues. CDR3 protein: CASSLAGREGYGYTF. The CDR3 DNA sequence: TGTGCCAGCAGCTTGGCAGGCAGGGAAGGCTATGGCTACACCTTC.

There are a few counts of this clone. The gene calls are TRBV7-9 and TRBJ1-2; maybe TRBD1 (6 bases). The germline V and J ends were trimmed by 5 bases and 6 bases, with 13 bases remaining between them. The CDR3 totals 13 residues. The germline V gene encodes CDR1 SEHNR and CDR2 FQNEAQ (reference sequence). The CDR3 here is CASSARGGNGYTF. The DNA of the CDR3 is TGTGCCAGCAGCGCTCGAGGGGGGAATGGCTACACCTTC.

The chain has TRBV5-4 and TRBJ2-7, with D possibly TRBD2 on 6 matching bases. Trimming took 4 bases from V and 0 from J, leaving 17 bases between them. Per germline, CDR1 SGHNT and CDR2 YYREEE (reference sequence). There are 16 residues in the CDR3. CDR3 sequence reads: CASSRAPGADSYEQYV. The CDR3 region has the DNA TGTGCCAGCAGCCGAGCTCCGGGAGCGGACTCCTACGAGCAGTACGTC.

For this clone: In the same sample, other DNA sequences code for this CDR3. This chain joins TRBV10-3 and TRBJ1-2, with D perhaps matching TRBD1 (5 bases). Trimming cost V 3 bases and J 6 bases, with 11 bases left between them. The CDR3 consists of 13 residues. Looked up from germline, CDR1 is ENHRY and CDR2 is SYGVKD. The CDR3 reads CAISEGVSHGYTF. The CDR3, as DNA: TGTGCCATCAGTGAAGGGGTATCTCATGGCTACACCTTC.